This is a list of T cell receptor beta chains from one sample in a study of blood T cell repertoires in COVID-19. The data were produced by immunoSEQ multiplex PCR, yet TCRdb's version contains in-frame clones alone and is incomplete. The sample includes 290,000 or so clones, around 90% of them seen just once. Input material: PBMCs or T cells enriched from blood (not recorded which). The receptors originated from a woman aged 30 to 39 who had recovered from COVID-19. Both conserved end residues are part of each CDR3. The D gene is left open where the match is weak. Only part of the rows carry a size: once, few, many, or a class if the clone is expanded.

cdr3_length j_call d_call v_call clone_size cdr3_aa cdr3_nt
12 TRBJ2-1 - TRBV6-5 - CASSNRDNEQFF TGTGCCAGCAGTAACAGGGACAATGAGCAGTTCTTC
15 TRBJ2-7 TRBD2 TRBV7-8 - CASSFPGLAGYEQYF TGTGCCAGCAGCTTCCCGGGACTAGCGGGCTACGAGCAGTACTTC
15 TRBJ2-1 TRBD1 TRBV18 - CASSPGQGIDNEQFF TGTGCCAGCTCCCCGGGACAGGGGATAGACAATGAGCAGTTCTTC
16 TRBJ2-3 TRBD2 TRBV19 - CASANGGAGDRNTQYF TGTGCGAGTGCCAACGGGGGAGCGGGAGATAGAAATACGCAGTATTTT
13 TRBJ1-1 - TRBV7-9 - CATMRGWGTEAFF TGTGCCACCATGAGAGGGTGGGGCACTGAAGCTTTCTTT
13 TRBJ1-1 TRBD1 TRBV7-9 - CASSLTGDTEAFF TGTGCCAGCAGCCTGACAGGGGACACTGAAGCTTTCTTT
17 TRBJ1-3 - TRBV5-6 - CASSLGSPAASGNTIYF TGTGCCAGCAGCTTGGGAAGCCCAGCGGCCTCTGGAAACACCATATATTTT
15 TRBJ2-3 TRBD2 TRBV6-5 - CASRVSGRGLDTQYF TGTGCCAGCAGAGTAAGCGGGAGAGGATTAGATACGCAGTATTTT
16 TRBJ1-4 TRBD1 TRBV4-3 - CASSQSRTGSNEKLFF TGCGCCAGCAGCCAAAGCCGGACAGGGAGTAATGAAAAACTGTTTTTT
13 TRBJ1-1 - TRBV5-5 - CASSLVGTQEAFF TGTGCCAGCAGCTTGGTCGGGACACAAGAAGCTTTCTTT
14 TRBJ1-5 TRBD1 TRBV2 - CASSQQGANQPQHF TGTGCCAGCAGCCAGCAGGGGGCGAATCAGCCCCAGCATTTT
18 TRBJ2-1 TRBD2 TRBV4-2 - CASSQATSGASSYNEQFF TGTGCCAGCAGCCAAGCAACTAGCGGGGCCAGCTCCTACAATGAGCAGTTCTTC
17 TRBJ2-1 TRBD2 TRBV19 - CASSPTTSGRSYNEQFF TGTGCCAGTAGTCCTACGACTAGCGGGAGGTCATACAATGAGCAGTTCTTC
16 TRBJ1-3 TRBD1 TRBV9 - CASSAAQGEAGNTIYF TGTGCCAGCAGCGCGGCGCAGGGGGAAGCTGGAAACACCATATATTTT
13 TRBJ2-2 - TRBV5-1 - CASSQQGTGELFF TGCGCCAGCAGCCAACAGGGAACCGGGGAGCTGTTTTTT
13 TRBJ2-1 - TRBV7-6 - CASSRPGDNEQFF TGTGCCAGCAGCCGCCCAGGGGACAATGAGCAGTTCTTC
14 TRBJ1-6 TRBD1 TRBV7-3 - CASSQGQVNSPLHF TGTGCCAGCAGCCAGGGACAGGTTAATTCACCCCTCCACTTT
13 TRBJ2-5 TRBD1 TRBV27 - CASSGQGKETQYF TGTGCCAGCAGCGGACAGGGGAAAGAGACCCAGTACTTC
16 TRBJ1-5 - TRBV15 - CATSRDLGFGNQPQHF TGTGCCACCAGCAGAGATTTGGGCTTCGGCAATCAGCCCCAGCATTTT
12 TRBJ1-2 - TRBV29-1 - CSVGTTNYGYTF TGCAGCGTTGGGACAACTAACTATGGCTACACCTTC
14 TRBJ2-5 - TRBV27 once CASSSGQSQETQYF TGTGCCAGCAGTTCAGGACAGAGCCAAGAGACCCAGTACTTC
15 TRBJ2-2 TRBD2 TRBV6-5 - CASRRLAGDTGELFF TGTGCCAGCAGAAGACTAGCGGGAGACACCGGGGAGCTGTTTTTT
16 TRBJ2-3 TRBD2 TRBV3-1/TRBV3-2 - CASSQGTSERTDTQYF TGTGCCAGCAGTCAAGGGACTAGCGAACGCACAGATACGCAGTATTTT
15 TRBJ1-4 TRBD1 TRBV7-8 - CASSDRATTNEKLFF TGTGCCAGCAGTGACAGGGCGACAACTAATGAAAAACTGTTTTTT
14 TRBJ2-1 - TRBV5-1 once CASSLGGDGDEQFF TGCGCCAGCAGCTTGGGGGGAGACGGCGATGAGCAGTTCTTC